A selection of T cell receptor beta chains follows, all from one sample in a study of CD8 T cells in Susac syndrome. TCRdb redid the calling of the immunoSEQ multiplex PCR reads with MiXCR, one entry per CDR3 protein. The table has hundreds of thousands of distinct CDR3 sequences, around 85% seen once. Specimen: CD8+ T cells from PBMCs. The origin of the receptors is a human donor with multiple sclerosis. Both conserved end residues are part of each CDR3. The D gene is left open where the match is weak. Some rows mark clone size as missing; the rest say once, few, many or name a class of expanded clone.

14	TRBV30	-	TRBJ2-7	TRBD1	TGTGCCTGGAGTGGGGGACAGGGGAAGAACGAGCAGTACTTC	CAWSGGQGKNEQYF
14	TRBV12-3/TRBV12-4	-	TRBJ2-3	-	TGTGCCAGCAGTTTAGCGTCTAGCACAGATACGCAGTATTTT	CASSLASSTDTQYF
12	TRBV19	-	TRBJ2-3	-	TGTGCCAGTAGTACCCTAACAGATACGCAGTATTTT	CASSTLTDTQYF
14	TRBV5-4	-	TRBJ1-1	-	TGTGCCAGCAGCTTGCGGGGGGCGAAGACTGAAGCTTTCTTT	CASSLRGAKTEAFF
14	TRBV28	-	TRBJ2-1	-	TGTGCCAGCAGTACTCGCGACAGGATCGATGAGCAGTTCTTC	CASSTRDRIDEQFF
14	TRBV12-3/TRBV12-4	-	TRBJ2-7	-	TGTGCCAGCAGTTTAAACACACTCTCCTACGAGCAGTACTTC	CASSLNTLSYEQYF
13	TRBV29-1	-	TRBJ1-2	TRBD1	TGCAGCGTTGAGACAGGGGGATCATATGGCTACACCTTC	CSVETGGSYGYTF
13	TRBV27	-	TRBJ2-2	-	TGTGCCGTAGGACGAGAGAACACCGGGGAGCTGTTTTTT	CAVGRENTGELFF
10	TRBV30	-	TRBJ1-1	-	TGTGCCTGGAGTGTCGTCGAAGCTTTCTTT	CAWSVVEAFF
14	TRBV5-1	many	TRBJ2-1	TRBD2	TGCGCCAGCAGCTTGACGGGAGGCTACAATGAGCAGTTCTTC	CASSLTGGYNEQFF
16	TRBV27	-	TRBJ2-2	TRBD2	TGTGCCAGCAGTGCCGGACTAGCGGGGTACACCGGGGAGCTGTTTTTT	CASSAGLAGYTGELFF
16	TRBV20-1	-	TRBJ2-3	TRBD1	TGCAGTGCCAACCACCCTCGGGACAGGGTCCCAGATACGCAGTATTTT	CSANHPRDRVPDTQYF
13	TRBV14	once	TRBJ2-1	-	TGTGCCAGCAGCCGAACAGATTACAATGAGCAGTTCTTC	CASSRTDYNEQFF
17	TRBV3-1	-	TRBJ2-5	-	TGTGCCAGCAGCCAGGTCGGGGGACCCCCGCGCCAAGAGACCCAGTACTTC	CASSQVGGPPRQETQYF
18	TRBV15	-	TRBJ2-5	TRBD2	TGTGCCACCAGCAGAGGTTTAGCGGGAGGGGCGTACCAAGAGACCCAGTACTTC	CATSRGLAGGAYQETQYF
15	TRBV28	-	TRBJ2-1	TRBD2	TGTGCCAGCAGTTTGTTAGCGGGAAATGACAATGAGCAGTTCTTC	CASSLLAGNDNEQFF
17	TRBV13	-	TRBJ2-1	-	TGTGCCAGCAGCTTAGTAGAGGACCAGGGTGGATACAATGAGCAGTTCTTC	CASSLVEDQGGYNEQFF
16	TRBV6-4	-	TRBJ2-3	TRBD2	TGTGCCAGCAGTCCCGGGACTAGCGGGGGCACAGATACGCAGTATTTT	CASSPGTSGGTDTQYF
15	TRBV2	-	TRBJ2-5	-	TGTGCCAGCGGGGGGAGTGGTGTGAGGCTGGTGGCCCAGTACTTC	CASGGSGVRLVAQYF
15	TRBV4-1	-	TRBJ2-4	-	TGCGCCAGCAGCCACATACAGGAAGGCAAAAACATTCAGTACTTC	CASSHIQEGKNIQYF
13	TRBV4-1	-	TRBJ2-5	-	TGCGCCAGCAGCCAGGGGGACTTCGAGACCCAGTACTTC	CASSQGDFETQYF
17	TRBV27	-	TRBJ2-2	TRBD1	TGTGCCAGCAGAGATTATGGACAGGAATTTGCGACCGGGGAGCTGTTTTTT	CASRDYGQEFATGELFF
12	TRBV6-5	-	TRBJ1-5	-	TGTGCCAGCAGTTACGTCGGTCAGCCCCAGCATTTT	CASSYVGQPQHF
15	TRBV2	-	TRBJ1-5	-	TGTGCCAGCAGCCCCACGCAGGGTAGCAATCAGCCCCAGCATTTT	CASSPTQGSNQPQHF
14	TRBV30	-	TRBJ1-1	TRBD1	TGTGCCTGGAGTAAACAGGGGGAATGGACTGAAGCTTTCTTT	CAWSKQGEWTEAFF
14	TRBV28	-	TRBJ2-7	-	TGTGCCAGCAGTTTGGGGCAGGGTTTCTCCGAGCAGTACTTC	CASSLGQGFSEQYF
10	TRBV2	-	TRBJ1-4	-	TGTGCCGGGGGAGACGGAAAACTGTTTTTT	CAGGDGKLFF
14	TRBV27	-	TRBJ1-4	TRBD1	TGTGCCAGCAGGACAGGGGTCGTTAGCGAAAAACTGTTTTTT	CASRTGVVSEKLFF
16	TRBV6-1	-	TRBJ2-6	-	TGTGCCAGCAGTGAAGGTGAGGGCTCTGGGGCCAACGTCCTGACTTTC	CASSEGEGSGANVLTF
16	TRBV27	-	TRBJ2-7	TRBD1	TGTGCCAGCAGTTTATCGGGACAGGGCAACTCCTACGAGCAGTACTTC	CASSLSGQGNSYEQYF
18	TRBV27	-	TRBJ2-1	TRBD1	TGTGCCAGCAGTTTCCCGGGGCCCAGACAGGGGGCCTACAATGAGCAGTTCTTC	CASSFPGPRQGAYNEQFF
12	TRBV2	-	TRBJ1-1	-	TGTGCCAGCAGTGAATTAACGGGGATCGCTTTCTTT	CASSELTGIAFF
20	TRBV12-5	once	TRBJ2-2	-	TGTGCTAGTGGTTTGGTACCATCGGTTGCGTCCGGGCCAAACACCGGGGAGCTGTTTTTT	CASGLVPSVASGPNTGELFF
15	TRBV6-5	few	TRBJ1-3	-	TGTGCCAGCAGTCACGTTATGGGCGTTGGAAACACCATATATTTT	CASSHVMGVGNTIYF
18	TRBV3-1	once	TRBJ2-3	TRBD2	TGTGCCAGCAGCCAAGATCGGGAGCGGGAGGGCCAATCAGATACGCAGTATTTT	CASSQDREREGQSDTQYF